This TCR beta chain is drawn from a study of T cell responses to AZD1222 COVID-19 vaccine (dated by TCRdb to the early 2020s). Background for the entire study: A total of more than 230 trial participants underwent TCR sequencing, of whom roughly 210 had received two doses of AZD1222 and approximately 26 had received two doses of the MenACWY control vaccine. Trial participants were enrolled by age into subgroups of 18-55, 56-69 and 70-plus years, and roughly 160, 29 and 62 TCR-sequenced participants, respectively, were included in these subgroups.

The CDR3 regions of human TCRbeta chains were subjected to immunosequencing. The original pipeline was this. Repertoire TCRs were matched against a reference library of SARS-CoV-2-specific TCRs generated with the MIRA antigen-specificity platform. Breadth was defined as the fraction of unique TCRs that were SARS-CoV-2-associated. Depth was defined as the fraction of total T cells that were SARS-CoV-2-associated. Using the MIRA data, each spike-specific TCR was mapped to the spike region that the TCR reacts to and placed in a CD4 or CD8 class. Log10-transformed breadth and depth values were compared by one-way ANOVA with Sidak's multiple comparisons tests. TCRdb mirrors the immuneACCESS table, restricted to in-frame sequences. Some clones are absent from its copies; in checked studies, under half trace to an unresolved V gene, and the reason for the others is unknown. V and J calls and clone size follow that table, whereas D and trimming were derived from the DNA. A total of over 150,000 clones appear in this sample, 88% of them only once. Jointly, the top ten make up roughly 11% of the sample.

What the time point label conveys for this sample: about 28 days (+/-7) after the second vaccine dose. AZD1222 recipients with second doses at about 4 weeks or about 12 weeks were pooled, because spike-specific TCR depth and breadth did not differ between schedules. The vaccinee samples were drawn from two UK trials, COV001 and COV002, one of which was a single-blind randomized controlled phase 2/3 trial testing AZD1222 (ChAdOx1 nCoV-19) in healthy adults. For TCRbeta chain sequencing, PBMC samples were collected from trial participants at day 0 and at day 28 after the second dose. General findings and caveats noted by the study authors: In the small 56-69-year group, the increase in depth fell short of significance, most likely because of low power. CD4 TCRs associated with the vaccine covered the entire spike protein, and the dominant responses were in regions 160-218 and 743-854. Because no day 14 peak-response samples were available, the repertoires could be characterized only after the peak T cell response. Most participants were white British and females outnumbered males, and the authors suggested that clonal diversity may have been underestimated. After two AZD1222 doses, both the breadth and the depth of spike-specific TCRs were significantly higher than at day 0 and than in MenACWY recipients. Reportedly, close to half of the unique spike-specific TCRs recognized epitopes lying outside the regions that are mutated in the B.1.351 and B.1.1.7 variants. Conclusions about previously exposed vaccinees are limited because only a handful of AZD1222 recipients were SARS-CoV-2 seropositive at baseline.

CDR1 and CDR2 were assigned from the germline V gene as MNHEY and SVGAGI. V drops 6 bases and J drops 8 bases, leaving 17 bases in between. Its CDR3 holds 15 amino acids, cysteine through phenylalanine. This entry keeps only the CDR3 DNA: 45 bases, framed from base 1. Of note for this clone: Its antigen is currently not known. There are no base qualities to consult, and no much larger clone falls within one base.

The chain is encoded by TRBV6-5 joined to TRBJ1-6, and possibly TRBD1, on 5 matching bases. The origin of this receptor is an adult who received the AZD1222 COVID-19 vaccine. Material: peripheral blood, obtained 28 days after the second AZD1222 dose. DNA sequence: TGTGCCAGCAGGGGGGACCGACATCGGGATTCACCCCTCCACTTT. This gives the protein CASRGDRHRDSPLHF.